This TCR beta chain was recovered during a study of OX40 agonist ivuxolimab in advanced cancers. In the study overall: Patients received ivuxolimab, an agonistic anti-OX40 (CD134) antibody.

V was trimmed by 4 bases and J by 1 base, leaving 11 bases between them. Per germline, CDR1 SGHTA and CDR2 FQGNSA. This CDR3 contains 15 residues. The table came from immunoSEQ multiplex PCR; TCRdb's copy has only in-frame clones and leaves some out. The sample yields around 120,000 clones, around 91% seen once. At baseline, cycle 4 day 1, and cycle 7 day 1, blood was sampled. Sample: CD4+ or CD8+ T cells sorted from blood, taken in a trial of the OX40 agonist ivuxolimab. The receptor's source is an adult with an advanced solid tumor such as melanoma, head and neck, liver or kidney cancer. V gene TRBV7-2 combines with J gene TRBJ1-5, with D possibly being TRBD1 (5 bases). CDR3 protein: CASSYSRGSNQPQHF. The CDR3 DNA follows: TGTGCCAGCAGCTACTCGAGGGGCAGCAATCAGCCCCAGCATTTT.